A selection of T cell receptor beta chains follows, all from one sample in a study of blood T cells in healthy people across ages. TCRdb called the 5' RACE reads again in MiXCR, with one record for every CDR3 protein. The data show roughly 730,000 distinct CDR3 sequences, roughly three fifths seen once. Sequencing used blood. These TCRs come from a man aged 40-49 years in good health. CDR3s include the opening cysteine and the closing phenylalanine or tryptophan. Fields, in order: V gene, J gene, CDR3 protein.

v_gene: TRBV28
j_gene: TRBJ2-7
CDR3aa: CASSPSGRLDEQYF

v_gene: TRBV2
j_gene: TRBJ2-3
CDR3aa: CASSPVGVADTQYF

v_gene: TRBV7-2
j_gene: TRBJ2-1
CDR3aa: CASSPPSGRAVGEQFF

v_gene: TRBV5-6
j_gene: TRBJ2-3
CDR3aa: CASSLTRGEADTQYF

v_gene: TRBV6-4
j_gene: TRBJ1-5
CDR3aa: CASTTGQEDSNQPQHF

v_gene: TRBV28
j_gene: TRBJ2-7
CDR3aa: CASSPTGSLYEQYF

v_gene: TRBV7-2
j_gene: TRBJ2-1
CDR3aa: CASSLRLAEPNEQFF

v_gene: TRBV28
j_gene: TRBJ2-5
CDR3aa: CAIATGTQANEQYF

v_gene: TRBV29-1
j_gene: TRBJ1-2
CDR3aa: CSVVQGADGYTF

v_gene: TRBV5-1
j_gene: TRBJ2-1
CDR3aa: CASSLVIGGNYNEQFF

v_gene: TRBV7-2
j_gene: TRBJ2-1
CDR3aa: CASSLALTSKQFF

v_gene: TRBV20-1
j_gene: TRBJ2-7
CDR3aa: CSARELRQSSYEQYF

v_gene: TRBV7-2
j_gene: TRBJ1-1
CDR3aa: CASSQILGRENLNTEAFF

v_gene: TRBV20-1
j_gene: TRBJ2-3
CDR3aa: CSAGVAGMSTDTQYF

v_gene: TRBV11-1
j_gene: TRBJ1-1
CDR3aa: CASSLDGQQNTEAFF

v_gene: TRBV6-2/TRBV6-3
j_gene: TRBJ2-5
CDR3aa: CASSYRGVSGETQYF

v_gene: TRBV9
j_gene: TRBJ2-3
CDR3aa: CASSGGTSGGGTDTQYF

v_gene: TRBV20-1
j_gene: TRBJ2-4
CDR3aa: CSARDTGDIAKNIQYF

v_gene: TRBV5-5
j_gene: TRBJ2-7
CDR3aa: CASSSSLVGEQYF

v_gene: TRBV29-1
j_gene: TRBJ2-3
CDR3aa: CSGRSSGDSTDTQYF

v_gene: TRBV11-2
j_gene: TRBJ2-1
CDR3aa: CASSLGRGRYNEQFF

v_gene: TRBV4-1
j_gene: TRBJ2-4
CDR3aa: CASRSPGQAKNIQYF

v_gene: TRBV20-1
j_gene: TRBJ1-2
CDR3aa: CSASAGGDILWGYTF

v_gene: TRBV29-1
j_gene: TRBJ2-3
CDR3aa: CSPRDNTDTQYF

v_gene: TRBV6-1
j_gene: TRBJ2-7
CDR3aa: CASSESSIYEQYF

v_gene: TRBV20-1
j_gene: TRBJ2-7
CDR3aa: CSARAGGSYEQYF

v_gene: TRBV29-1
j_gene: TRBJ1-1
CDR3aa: CSVGGSTEAFF

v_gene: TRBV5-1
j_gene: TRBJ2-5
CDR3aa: CASSLGQGVREEQYF

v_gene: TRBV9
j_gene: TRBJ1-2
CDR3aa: CASSVDGRMSEGYTF

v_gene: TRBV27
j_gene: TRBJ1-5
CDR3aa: CASSPKTYQPQHF

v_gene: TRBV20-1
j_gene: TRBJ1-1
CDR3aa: CSARVRGTEAFF

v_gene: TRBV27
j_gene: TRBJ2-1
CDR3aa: CASTSGTDYNEQFF

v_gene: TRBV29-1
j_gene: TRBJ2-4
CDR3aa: CSVEGGDAGIQYF

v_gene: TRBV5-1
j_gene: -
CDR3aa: CASSPEAGGWNEQYF

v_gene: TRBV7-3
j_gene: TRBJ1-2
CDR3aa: CASSLTPGTGNGYTF

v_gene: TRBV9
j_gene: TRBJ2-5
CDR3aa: CASSPARGSKRETQYF

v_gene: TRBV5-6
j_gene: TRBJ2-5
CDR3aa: CASSIVETQYF

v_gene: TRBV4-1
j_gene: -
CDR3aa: CASSQENEYEQYF

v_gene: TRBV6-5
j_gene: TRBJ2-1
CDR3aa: CASRTVAGTHYNEQFF

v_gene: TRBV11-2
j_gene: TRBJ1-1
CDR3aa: CASSLDGRLGIATEAFF

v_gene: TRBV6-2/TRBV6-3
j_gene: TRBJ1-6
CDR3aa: CASSNQGRPLHF

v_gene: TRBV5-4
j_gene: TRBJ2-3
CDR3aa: CASNKLAGGGGTDTQYF

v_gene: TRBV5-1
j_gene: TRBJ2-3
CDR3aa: CASSSTLSGADTQYF

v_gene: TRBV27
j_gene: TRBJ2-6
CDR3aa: CASSFLSTGYGANVLTF

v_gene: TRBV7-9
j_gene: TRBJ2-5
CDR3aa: CASSSPRLAGGTLQETQYF

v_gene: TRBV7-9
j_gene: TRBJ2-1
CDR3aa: CASSKGTGNNEQFF

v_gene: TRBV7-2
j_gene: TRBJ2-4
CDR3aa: CASSLENPRDIQYF

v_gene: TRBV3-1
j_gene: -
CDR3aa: CASSQAPSTGAYEQYF

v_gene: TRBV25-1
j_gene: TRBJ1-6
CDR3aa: CASSVRGPISPLHF